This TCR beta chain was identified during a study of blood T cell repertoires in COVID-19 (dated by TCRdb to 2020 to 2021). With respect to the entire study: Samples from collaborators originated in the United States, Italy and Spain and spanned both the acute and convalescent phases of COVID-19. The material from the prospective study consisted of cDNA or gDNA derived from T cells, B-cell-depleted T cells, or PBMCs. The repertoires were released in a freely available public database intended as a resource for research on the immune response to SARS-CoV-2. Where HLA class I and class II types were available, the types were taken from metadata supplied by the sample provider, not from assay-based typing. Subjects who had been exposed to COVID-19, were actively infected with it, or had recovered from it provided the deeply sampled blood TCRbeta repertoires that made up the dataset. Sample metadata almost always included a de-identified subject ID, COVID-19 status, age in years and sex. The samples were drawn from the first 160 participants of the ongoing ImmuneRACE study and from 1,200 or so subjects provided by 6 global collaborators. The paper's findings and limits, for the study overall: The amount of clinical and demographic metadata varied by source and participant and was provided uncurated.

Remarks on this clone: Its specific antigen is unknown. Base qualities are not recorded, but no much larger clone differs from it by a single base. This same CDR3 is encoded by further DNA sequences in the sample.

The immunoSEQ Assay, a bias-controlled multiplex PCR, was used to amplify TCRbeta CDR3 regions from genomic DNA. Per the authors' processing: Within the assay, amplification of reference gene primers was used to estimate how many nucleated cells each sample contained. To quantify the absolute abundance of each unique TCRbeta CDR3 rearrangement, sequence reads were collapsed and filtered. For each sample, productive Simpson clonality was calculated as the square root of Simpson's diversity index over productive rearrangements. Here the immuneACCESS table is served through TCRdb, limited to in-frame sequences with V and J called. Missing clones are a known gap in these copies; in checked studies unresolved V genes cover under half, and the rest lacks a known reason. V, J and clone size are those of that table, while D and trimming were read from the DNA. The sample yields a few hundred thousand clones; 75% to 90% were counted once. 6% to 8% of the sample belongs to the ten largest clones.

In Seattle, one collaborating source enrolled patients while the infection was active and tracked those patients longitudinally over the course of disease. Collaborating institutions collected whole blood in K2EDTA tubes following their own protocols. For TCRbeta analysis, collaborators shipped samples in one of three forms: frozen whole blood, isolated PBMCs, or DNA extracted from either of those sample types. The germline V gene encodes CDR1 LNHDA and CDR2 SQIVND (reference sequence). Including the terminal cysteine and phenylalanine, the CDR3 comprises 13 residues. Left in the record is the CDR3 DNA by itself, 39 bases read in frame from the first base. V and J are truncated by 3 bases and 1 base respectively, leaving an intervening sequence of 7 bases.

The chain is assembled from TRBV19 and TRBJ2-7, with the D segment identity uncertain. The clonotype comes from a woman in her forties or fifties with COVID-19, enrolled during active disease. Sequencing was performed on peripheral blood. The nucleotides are TGTGCCAGTAGTATCGAGTTATCCTACGAGCAGTACTTC. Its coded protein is CASSIELSYEQYF.